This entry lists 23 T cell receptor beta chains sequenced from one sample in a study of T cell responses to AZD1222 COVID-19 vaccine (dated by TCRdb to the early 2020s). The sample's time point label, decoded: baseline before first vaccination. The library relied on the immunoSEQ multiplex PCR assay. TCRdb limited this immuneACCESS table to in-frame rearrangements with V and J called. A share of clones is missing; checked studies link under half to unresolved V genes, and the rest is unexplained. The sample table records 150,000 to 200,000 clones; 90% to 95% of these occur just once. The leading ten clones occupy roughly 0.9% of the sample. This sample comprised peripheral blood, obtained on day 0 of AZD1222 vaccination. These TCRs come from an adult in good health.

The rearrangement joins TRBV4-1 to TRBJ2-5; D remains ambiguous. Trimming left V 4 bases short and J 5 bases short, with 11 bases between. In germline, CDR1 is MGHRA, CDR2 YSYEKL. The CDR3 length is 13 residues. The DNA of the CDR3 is TGCGCCAGCAGCCTGACAAACGGCGAGACCCAGTACTTC. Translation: CASSLTNGETQYF.

CDR3 sequence: CASPPRTGTSGGTYNEQFF. The CDR3 bases are TGTGCCAGCCCCCCCAGGACAGGAACTAGCGGGGGGACCTACAATGAGCAGTTCTTC. J is TRBJ2-1 and V is TRBV19; the match to TRBD2 covers 12 bases. J was trimmed by 2 bases and V by 9 bases; bases with no gene match: 17. Germline V gene sequence: CDR1 LNHDA, CDR2 SQIVND (reference sequence). CDR3 length equals 19 residues.

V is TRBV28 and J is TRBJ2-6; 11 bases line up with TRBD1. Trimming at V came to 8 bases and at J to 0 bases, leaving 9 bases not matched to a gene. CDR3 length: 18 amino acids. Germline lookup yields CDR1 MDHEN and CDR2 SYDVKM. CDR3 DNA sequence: TGTGCCAGCTATTCCGGGACAGGGGGTCCCTCTGGGGCCAACGTCCTGACTTTC. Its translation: CASYSGTGGPSGANVLTF.

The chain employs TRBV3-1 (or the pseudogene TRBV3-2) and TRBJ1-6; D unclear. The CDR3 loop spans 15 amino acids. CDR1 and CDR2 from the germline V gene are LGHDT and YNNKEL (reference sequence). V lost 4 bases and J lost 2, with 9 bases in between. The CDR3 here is CASSPRGTYNSPLHF. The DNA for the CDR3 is TGTGCCAGCAGCCCCAGAGGCACCTATAATTCACCCCTCCACTTT.

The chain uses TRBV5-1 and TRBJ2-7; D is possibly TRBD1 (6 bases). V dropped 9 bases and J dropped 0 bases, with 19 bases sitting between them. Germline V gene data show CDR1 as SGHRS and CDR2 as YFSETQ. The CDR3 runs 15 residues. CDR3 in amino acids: CAIPRQELLSYEQYF. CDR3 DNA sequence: TGCGCCATCCCACGACAGGAACTACTCTCCTACGAGCAGTACTTC. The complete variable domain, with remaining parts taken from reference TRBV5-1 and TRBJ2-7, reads KAGVTQTPRYLIKTRGQQVTLSCSPISGHRSVSWYQQTPGQGLQFLFEYFSETQRNKGNFPGRFSGRQFSNSRSEMNVSTLELGDSALYLCAIPRQELLSYEQYFGPGTRLTVT.

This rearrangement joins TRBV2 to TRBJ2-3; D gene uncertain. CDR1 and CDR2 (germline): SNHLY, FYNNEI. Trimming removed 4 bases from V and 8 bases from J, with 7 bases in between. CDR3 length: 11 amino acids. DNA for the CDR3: TGTGCCAGCAGTGCTATGGGTACGCAGTATTTT. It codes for CASSAMGTQYF.

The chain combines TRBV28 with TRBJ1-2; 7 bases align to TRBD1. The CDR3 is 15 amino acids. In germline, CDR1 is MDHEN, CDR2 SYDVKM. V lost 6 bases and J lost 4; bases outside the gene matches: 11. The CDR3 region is CASSVTGTASYGYTF. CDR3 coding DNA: TGTGCCAGCAGCGTAACCGGGACAGCAAGCTATGGCTACACCTTC.

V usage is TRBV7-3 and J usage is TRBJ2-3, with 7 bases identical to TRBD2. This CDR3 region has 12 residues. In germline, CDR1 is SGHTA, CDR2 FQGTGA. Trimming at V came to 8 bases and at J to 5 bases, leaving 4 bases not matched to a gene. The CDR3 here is CASSAGRDTQYF. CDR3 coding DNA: TGTGCCAGCTCAGCGGGAAGAGATACGCAGTATTTT.

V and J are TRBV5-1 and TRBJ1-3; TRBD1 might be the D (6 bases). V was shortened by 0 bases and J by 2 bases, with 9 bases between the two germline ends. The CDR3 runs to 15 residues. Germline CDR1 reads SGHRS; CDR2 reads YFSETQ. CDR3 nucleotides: TGCGCCAGCAGCTTGGAACCAGGGGCTGGAAACACCATATATTTT. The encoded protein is CASSLEPGAGNTIYF.

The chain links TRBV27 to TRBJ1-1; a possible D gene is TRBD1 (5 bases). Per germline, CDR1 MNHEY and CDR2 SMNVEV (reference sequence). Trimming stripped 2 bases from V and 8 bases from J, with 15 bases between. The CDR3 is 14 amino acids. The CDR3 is CASSLSRGGSEAFF. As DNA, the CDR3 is TGTGCCAGCAGTTTAAGTAGGGGCGGTTCAGAAGCTTTCTTT.

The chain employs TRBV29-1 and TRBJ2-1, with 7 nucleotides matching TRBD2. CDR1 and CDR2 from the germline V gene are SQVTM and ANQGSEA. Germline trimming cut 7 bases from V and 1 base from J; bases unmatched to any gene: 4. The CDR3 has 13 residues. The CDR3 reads CSAAGDSYNEQFF. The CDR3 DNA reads TGCAGCGCTGCGGGGGATTCCTACAATGAGCAGTTCTTC.

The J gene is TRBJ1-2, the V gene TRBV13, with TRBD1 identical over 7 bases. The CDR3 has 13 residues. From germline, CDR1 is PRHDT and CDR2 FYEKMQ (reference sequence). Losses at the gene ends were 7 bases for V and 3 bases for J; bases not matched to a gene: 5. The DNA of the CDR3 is TGTGCCAGCAAGACAGGGCCTTACTATGGCTACACCTTC. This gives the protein CASKTGPYYGYTF.

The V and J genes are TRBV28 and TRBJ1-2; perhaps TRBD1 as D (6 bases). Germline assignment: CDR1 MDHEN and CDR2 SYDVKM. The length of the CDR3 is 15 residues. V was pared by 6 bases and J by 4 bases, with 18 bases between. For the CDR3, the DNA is TGTGCCAGCAGCCCGGGGAACAGGGTAGTCTATGGCTACACCTTC. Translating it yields CASSPGNRVVYGYTF.

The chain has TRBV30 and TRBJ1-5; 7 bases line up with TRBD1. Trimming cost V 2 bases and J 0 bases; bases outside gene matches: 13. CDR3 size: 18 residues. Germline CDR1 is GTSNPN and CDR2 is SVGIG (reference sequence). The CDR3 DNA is TGTGCCTGGAGTTCTTCCGGGACAGCTTTCGGTAGCAATCAGCCCCAGCATTTT. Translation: CAWSSSGTAFGSNQPQHF.

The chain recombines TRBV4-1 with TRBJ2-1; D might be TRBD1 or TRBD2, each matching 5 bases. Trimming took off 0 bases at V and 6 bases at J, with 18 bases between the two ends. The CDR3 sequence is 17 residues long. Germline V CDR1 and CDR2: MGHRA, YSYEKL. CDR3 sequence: CASSQDLRQLRGNEQFF. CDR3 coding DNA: TGCGCCAGCAGCCAAGATCTCAGACAGCTCCGGGGCAATGAGCAGTTCTTC.

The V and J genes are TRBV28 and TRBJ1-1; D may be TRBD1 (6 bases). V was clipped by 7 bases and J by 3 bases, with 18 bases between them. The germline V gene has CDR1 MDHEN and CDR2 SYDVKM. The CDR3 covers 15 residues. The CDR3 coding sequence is TGTGCCAGCACGGGGGGGGACATTGGGGACACTGAAGCTTTCTTT. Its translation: CASTGGDIGDTEAFF.

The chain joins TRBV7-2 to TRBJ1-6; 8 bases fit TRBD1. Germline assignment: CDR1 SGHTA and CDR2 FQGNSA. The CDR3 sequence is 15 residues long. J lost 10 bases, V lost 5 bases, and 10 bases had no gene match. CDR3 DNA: TGTGCCAGCAGCAAGAACGGACAGGGCCTCTCACCCCTCCACTTT. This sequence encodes CASSKNGQGLSPLHF. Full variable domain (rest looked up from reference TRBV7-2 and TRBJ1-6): GAGVSQSPSNKVTEKGKDVELRCDPISGHTALYWYRQSLGQGLEFLIYFQGNSAPDKSGLPSDRFSAERTGGSVSTLTIQRTQQEDSAVYLCASSKNGQGLSPLHFGNGTRLTVT.

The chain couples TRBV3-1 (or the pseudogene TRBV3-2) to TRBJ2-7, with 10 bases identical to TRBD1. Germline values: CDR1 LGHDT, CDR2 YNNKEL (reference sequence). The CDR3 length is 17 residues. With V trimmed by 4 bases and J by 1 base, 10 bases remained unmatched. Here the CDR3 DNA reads TGTGCCAGCAGCCCAAACGCGGGACAGGGGAGTTCCTACGAGCAGTACTTC. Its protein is CASSPNAGQGSSYEQYF.

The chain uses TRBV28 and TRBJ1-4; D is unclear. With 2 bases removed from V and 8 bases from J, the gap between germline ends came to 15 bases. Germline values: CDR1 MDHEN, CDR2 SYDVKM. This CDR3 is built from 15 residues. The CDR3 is CASSLISIGGEKLFF. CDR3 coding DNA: TGTGCCAGCAGTTTAATATCCATCGGTGGGGAAAAACTGTTTTTT.

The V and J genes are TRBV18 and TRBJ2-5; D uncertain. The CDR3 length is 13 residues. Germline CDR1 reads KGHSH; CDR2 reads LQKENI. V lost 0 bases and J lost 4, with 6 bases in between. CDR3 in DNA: TGTGCCAGCTCACCACCGTCGTCAGAGACCCAGTACTTC. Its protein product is CASSPPSSETQYF.

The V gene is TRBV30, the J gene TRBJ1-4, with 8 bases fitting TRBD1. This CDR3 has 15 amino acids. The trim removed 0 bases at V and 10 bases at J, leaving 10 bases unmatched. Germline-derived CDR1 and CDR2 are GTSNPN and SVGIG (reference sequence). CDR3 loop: CAWSVPGTGRGKLFF. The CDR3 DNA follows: TGTGCCTGGAGTGTACCTGGGACAGGCAGAGGAAAACTGTTTTTT.

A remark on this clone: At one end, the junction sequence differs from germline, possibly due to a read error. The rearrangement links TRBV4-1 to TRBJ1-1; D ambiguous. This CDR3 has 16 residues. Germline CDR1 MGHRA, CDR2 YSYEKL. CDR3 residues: CASRQAPPRLNTEAFF. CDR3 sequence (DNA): TGCGCCAGCAGGCAAGCACCCCCCCGCCTGAACACTGAAGCTTTCTTT.

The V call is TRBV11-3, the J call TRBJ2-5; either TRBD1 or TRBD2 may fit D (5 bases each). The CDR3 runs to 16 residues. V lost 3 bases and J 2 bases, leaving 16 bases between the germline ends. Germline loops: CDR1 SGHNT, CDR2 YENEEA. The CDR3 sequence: CASSLLRDLRQETQYF. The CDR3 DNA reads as TGTGCCAGCAGCTTGCTTCGGGACCTGAGGCAAGAGACCCAGTACTTC.